The clone carrying this T cell receptor (beta chain) has only a few counts. Its matching antigen is unknown. An end of the junction does not agree with germline; a read error may underlie this. The record originates from a study of CD8+CD57+ T cells in acquired aplastic anemia. Study at large: DNA from sorted CD4+ and CD8+ cells averaged roughly 3.2 ug. Average CD4+ read depth in healthy donors was around 10 million reads.

The CDR3 runs 15 residues. The TCR beta profiling, which covered VDJ combination and CDR3 sequence, was carried out using genomic DNA as the template. TCRdb ran MiXCR on the reads and lists one entry per CDR3 protein. The repertoire includes some 120,000 distinct CDR3 sequences, around 50% of them detected once, and roughly 2.5% sits in the top ten. Study outcomes and limitations: Researchers report that some 31 CD8+ CDR3 sequences appeared in both patients and controls. Patients and healthy controls showed no significant CD8+ Simpson's diversity difference.

This rearrangement joins TRBV12-3 or TRBV12-4 to TRBJ1-1, with D unresolved. This receptor was taken from a human donor in good health, serving as a control. Input material: sorted CD4+, CD8+, or CD8+CD57+ T cells (not recorded which) from PBMCs. This CDR3 reads CASGLYQDYRTEAFF. Written as DNA, the CDR3 is TGTGCCAGCGGTTTATATCAGGATTATAGGACTGAAGCTTTCTTT.